This T cell receptor beta chain was identified in a study of T cell repertoires in cytomegalovirus infection. Study at large: Use of recently identified HLA-C-restricted and well-studied HLA-B-restricted CMV epitopes was part of the study. CMV infection and matching HLA type were both indicated by public TCR beta signatures. Broader study findings: It was HLA-C-restricted CMV-specific TCR beta clonotypes that dominated the response ex vivo. Individuals carrying CMV plus the relevant HLA were identified by cumulative frequency of public TCR beta families.

V lost 10 bases, J lost 0 bases, and 8 bases lay in between. This CDR3 contains 12 residues. Germline assignment: CDR1 SNHLY and CDR2 FYNNEI. A few counts support this clonotype. Its specificity is unknown. MiXCR was run by TCRdb on the reads, yielding one entry per CDR3 protein. The sample yields about 890,000 distinct CDR3 sequences, roughly a third seen once. The receptor was isolated from a human donor in good health (CMV status not recorded). Some clones in this sample may be carry-over from other donors' samples. The material was cultured CD8+ T cells from PBMCs, obtained from culture after CMV antigen stimulation. J is TRBJ2-3 and V is TRBV2; D may match TRBD1 or TRBD2 (6 bases each). CDR3 amino acids: CAKGGSTDTQYF. The CDR3 nucleotides are TGTGCCAAGGGGGGTAGCACAGATACGCAGTATTTT.